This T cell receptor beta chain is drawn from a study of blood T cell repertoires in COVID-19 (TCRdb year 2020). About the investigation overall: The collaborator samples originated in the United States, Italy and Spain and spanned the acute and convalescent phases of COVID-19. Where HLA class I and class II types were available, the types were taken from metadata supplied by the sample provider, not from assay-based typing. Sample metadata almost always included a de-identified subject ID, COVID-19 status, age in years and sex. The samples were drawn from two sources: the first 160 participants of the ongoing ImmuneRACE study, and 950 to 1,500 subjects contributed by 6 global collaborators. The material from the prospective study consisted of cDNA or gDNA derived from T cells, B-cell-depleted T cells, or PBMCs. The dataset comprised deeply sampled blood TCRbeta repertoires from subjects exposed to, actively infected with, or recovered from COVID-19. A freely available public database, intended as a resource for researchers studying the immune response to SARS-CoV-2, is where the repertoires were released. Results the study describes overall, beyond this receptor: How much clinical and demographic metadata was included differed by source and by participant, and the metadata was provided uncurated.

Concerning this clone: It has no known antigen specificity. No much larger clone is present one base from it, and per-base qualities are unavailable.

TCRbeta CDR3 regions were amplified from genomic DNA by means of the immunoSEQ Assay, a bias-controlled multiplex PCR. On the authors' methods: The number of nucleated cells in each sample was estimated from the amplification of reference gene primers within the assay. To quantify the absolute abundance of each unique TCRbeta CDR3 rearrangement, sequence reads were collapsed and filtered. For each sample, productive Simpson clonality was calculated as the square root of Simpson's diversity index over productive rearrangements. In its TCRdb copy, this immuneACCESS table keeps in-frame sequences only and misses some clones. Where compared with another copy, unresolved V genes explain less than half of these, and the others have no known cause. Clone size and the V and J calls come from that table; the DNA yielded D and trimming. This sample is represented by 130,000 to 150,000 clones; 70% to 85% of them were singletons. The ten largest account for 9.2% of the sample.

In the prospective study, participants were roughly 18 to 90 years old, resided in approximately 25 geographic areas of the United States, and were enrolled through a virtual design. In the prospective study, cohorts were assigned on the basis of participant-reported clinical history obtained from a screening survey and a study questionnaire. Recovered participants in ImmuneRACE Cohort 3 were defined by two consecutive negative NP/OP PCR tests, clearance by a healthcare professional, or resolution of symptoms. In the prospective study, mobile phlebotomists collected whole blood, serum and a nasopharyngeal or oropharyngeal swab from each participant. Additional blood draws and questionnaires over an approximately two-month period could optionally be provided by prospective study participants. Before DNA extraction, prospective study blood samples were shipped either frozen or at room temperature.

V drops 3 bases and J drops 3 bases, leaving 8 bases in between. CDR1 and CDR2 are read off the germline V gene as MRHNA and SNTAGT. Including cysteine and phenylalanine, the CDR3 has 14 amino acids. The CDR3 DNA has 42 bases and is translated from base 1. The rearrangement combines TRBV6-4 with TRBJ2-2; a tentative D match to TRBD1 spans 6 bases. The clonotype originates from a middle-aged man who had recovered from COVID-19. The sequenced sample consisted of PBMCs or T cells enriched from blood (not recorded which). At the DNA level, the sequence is TGTGCCAGCAGTGAACAGGGAGACACCGGGGAGCTGTTTTTT. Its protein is CASSEQGDTGELFF.